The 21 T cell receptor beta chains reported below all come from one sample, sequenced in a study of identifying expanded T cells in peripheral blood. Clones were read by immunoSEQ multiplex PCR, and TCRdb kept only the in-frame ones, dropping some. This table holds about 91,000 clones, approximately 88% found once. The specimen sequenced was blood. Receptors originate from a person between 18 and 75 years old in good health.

The CDR3 nucleotides are TGCAGCGCCGACCGATCCAATGAGCAGTTCTTC. Translating gives CSADRSNEQFF. V usage is TRBV29-1 and J usage is TRBJ2-1; D is uncertain. The CDR3 spans 11 residues. Germline V gene lookup returns CDR1 SQVTM and CDR2 ANQGSEA. V lost 7 bases and J 6 bases, leaving 10 bases between the germline ends.

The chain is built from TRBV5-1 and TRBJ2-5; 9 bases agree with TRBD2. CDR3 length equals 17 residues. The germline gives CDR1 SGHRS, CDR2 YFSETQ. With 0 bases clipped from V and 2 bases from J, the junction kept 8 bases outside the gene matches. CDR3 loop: CASSLGGGTSLQETQYF. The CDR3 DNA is TGCGCCAGCAGCTTGGGTGGGGGGACTAGCCTTCAAGAGACCCAGTACTTC. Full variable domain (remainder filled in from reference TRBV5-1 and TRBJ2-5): KAGVTQTPRYLIKTRGQQVTLSCSPISGHRSVSWYQQTPGQGLQFLFEYFSETQRNKGNFPGRFSGRQFSNSRSEMNVSTLELGDSALYLCASSLGGGTSLQETQYFGPGTRLLVL.

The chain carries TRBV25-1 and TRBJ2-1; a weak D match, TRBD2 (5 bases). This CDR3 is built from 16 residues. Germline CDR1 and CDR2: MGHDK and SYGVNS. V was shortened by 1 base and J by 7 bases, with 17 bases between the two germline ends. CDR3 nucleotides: TGTGCCAGCAGTGAATGGACCCGAATAGCGCCAAATGAGCAGTTCTTC. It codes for CASSEWTRIAPNEQFF.

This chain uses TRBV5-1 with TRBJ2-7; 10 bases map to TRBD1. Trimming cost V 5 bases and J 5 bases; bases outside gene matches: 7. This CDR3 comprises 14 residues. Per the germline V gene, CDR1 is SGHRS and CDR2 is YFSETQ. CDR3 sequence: CASSRGGQGDEQYF. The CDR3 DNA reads TGCGCCAGCAGTAGGGGAGGACAGGGGGACGAGCAGTACTTC.

The CDR3 loop reads CASRALGGNTEAFF. The CDR3 DNA sequence: TGTGCCAGCAGAGCACTAGGAGGTAACACTGAAGCTTTCTTT. J is TRBJ1-1 and V is TRBV6-5; D unclear. Germline V gene sequence: CDR1 MNHEY, CDR2 SVGAGI. Trimming took off 6 bases at V and 2 bases at J, with 13 bases between the two ends. This CDR3 has 14 residues.

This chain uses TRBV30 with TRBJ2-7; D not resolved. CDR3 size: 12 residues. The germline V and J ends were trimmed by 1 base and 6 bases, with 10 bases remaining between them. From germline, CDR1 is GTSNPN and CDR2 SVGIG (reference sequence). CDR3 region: CAWSALGTEQYF. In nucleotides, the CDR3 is TGTGCCTGGAGTGCCTTGGGTACCGAGCAGTACTTC. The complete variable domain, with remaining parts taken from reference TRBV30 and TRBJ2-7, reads SQTIHQWPATLVQPVGSPLSLECTVEGTSNPNLYWYRQAAGRGLQLLFYSVGIGQISSEVPQNLSASRPQDRQFILSSKKLLLSDSGFYLCAWSALGTEQYFGPGTRLTVT.

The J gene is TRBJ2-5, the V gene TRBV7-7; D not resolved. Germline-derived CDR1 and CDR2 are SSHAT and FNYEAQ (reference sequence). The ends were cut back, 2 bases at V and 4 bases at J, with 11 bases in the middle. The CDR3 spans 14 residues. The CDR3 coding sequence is TGTGCCAGCAGCTTATTCGCTAGTGGAGAGACCCAGTACTTC. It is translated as CASSLFASGETQYF.

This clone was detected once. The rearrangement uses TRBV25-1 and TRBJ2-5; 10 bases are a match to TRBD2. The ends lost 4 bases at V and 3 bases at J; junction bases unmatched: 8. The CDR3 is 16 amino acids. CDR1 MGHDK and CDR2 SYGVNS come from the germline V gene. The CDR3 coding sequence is TGTGCCAGCAGTGCCGTCCCCGGGACTAGCGAAGAGACCCAGTACTTC. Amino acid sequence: CASSAVPGTSEETQYF.

DNA for the CDR3: TGTGCCAGCAGCTTTGGCACACTAGAGACCCAGTACTTC. Amino acid sequence: CASSFGTLETQYF. The rearrangement links TRBV11-3 to TRBJ2-5, with unresolved D. The CDR3 consists of 13 residues. Deletions cut 3 bases from V and 4 bases from J, with 9 bases between. The germline gives CDR1 SGHNT, CDR2 YENEEA.

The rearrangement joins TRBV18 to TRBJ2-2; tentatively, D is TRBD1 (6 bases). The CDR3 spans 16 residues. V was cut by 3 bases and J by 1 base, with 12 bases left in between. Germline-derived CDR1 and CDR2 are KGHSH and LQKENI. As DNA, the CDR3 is TGTGCCAGCTCACCCCCGGCCAGGGGGAACACCGGGGAGCTGTTTTTT. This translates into CASSPPARGNTGELFF.

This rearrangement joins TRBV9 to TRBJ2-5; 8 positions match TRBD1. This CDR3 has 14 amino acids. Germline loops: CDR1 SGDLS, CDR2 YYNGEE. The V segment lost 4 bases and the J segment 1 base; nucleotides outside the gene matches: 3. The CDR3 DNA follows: TGTGCCAGCAGCCACGGACAGGGCCAAGAGACCCAGTACTTC. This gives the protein CASSHGQGQETQYF.

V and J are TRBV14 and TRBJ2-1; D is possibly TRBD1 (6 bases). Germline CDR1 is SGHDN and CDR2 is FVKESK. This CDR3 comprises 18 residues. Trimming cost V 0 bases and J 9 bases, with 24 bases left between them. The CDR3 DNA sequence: TGTGCCAGCAGCCAAGATCAGGGGTTGATAGCCCAGCACCGTGAGCAGTTCTTC. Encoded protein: CASSQDQGLIAQHREQFF.

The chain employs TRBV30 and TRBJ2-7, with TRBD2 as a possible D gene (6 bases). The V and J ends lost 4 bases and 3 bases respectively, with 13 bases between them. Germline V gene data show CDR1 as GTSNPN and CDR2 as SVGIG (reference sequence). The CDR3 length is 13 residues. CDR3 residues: CAWTNRGYYEQYF. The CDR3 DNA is TGTGCCTGGACGAACCGGGGGTACTACGAGCAGTACTTC.

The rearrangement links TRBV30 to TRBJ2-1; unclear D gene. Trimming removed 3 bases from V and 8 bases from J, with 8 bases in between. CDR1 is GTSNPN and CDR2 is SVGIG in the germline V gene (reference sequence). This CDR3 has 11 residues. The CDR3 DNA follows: TGTGCCTGGAGCAACGCGGATGAGCAGTTCTTC. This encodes CAWSNADEQFF.

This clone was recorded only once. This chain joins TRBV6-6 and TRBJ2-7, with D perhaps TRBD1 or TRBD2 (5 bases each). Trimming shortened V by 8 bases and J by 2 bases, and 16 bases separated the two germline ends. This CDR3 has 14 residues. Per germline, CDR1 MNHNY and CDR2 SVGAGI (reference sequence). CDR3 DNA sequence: TGTGCCAGCCTCCTATCGGGGCCGACCTACGAGCAGTACTTC. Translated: CASLLSGPTYEQYF.

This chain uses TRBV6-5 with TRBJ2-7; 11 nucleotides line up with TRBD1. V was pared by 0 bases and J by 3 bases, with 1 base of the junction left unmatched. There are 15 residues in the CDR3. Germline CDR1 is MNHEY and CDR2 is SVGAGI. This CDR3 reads CASSYSGTGGYEQYF. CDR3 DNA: TGTGCCAGCAGTTACTCGGGGACAGGGGGCTACGAGCAGTACTTC.

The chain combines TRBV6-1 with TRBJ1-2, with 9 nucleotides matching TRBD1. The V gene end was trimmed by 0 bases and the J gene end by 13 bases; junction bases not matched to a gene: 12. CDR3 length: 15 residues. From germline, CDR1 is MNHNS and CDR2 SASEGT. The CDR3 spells CASSEATGGVSFPTF. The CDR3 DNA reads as TGTGCCAGCAGTGAAGCCACAGGGGGCGTATCGTTTCCCACCTTC.

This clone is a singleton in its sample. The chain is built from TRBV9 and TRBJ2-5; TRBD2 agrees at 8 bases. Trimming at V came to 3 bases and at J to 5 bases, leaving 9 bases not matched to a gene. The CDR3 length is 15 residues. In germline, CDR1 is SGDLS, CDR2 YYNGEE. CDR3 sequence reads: CASSATTSEWETQYF. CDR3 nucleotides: TGTGCCAGCAGCGCCACGACTAGCGAGTGGGAGACCCAGTACTTC.

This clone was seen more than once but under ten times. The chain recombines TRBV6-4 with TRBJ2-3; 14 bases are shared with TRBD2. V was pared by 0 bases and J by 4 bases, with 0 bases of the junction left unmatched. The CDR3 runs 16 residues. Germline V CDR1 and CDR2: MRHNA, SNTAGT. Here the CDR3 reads CASSDSGLAGADTQYF. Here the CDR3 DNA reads TGTGCCAGCAGTGACTCGGGACTAGCGGGAGCAGATACGCAGTATTTT.

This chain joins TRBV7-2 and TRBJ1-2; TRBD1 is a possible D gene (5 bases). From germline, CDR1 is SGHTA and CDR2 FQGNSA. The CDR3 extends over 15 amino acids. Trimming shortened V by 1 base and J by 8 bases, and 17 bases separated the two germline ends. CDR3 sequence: CASSLGVFGGGGYTF. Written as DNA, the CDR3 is TGTGCCAGCAGCTTAGGCGTTTTTGGGGGAGGAGGCTACACCTTC.

Written as DNA, the CDR3 is TGTGCCAGCAGCTTAGAAGTTCTAGTAAACAATGAGCAGTTCTTC. Amino acid sequence: CASSLEVLVNNEQFF. V gene TRBV7-2 combines with J gene TRBJ2-1; D not resolved. The CDR3 spans 15 residues. Per the germline V gene, CDR1 is SGHTA and CDR2 is FQGNSA. The germline V and J ends were trimmed by 1 base and 5 bases, with 12 bases remaining between them.